The 20 T cell receptor beta chains presented below share a single source sample, sequenced in a study of T cell repertoires in cytomegalovirus infection (dated by TCRdb to about 2019). What the treatment or condition label conveys for this sample: in vitro stimulation with specific CMV peptide epitopes to enrich CMV-specific T cells. TCRdb names Illumina HiSeq 1500 as the instrument used. TCRdb ran its own pipeline on the public reads, namely fastp trimming at Q25 and MiXCR clone calling, and kept in-frame beta chains. Each entry merges the rows of one CDR3 protein and shows their most common DNA and genes. Here the sample has roughly 500,000 distinct CDR3 sequences; roughly 46% occur a single time. The biggest ten clones account for approximately 40% of the sample. For these receptors, no antigen is known. The material was cultured PBMCs, obtained from culture after CMV antigen stimulation. These receptors all come from a human donor in good health (CMV status not recorded). Some clones in this sample may be carry-over from other donors' samples.

This clonotype was observed a few times. This chain joins TRBV29-1 and TRBJ1-2; TRBD1 is a possible D gene (5 bases). V dropped 5 bases and J dropped 0 bases, with 16 bases sitting between them. There are 15 residues in the CDR3. CDR1 SQVTM and CDR2 ANQGSEA come from the germline V gene. The CDR3 loop is CSVRGPGFTNYGYTF. The CDR3 bases are TGCAGCGTTCGGGGTCCAGGGTTCACTAACTATGGCTACACCTTC.

The J gene is TRBJ2-1, the V gene TRBV20-1, with TRBD2 matching 10 bases. The J segment lost 2 bases and the V segment lost 6 bases, leaving 7 bases of the junction unmatched. The length of the CDR3 is 15 residues. CDR1 and CDR2 (germline): DFQATT, SNEGSKA (reference sequence). The CDR3 DNA sequence: TGCAGTGCCGGACTAGCGGCACGAACCTACAATGAGCAGTTCTTC. This sequence encodes CSAGLAARTYNEQFF.

This clonotype has only a few counts. The J gene is TRBJ2-1, the V gene TRBV6-2 or TRBV6-3; 9 bases are shared with TRBD2. Trimming at V came to 2 bases and at J to 4 bases, leaving 3 bases not matched to a gene. The CDR3 is made up of 15 amino acids. Germline V gives CDR1 MNHEY, CDR2 SVGEGT. The CDR3 nucleotides read TGTGCCAGCAGTTACGCTAGCGGGACATACAATGAGCAGTTCTTC. Its protein product is CASSYASGTYNEQFF.

This clonotype occurred once. This chain links TRBV6-1 with TRBJ1-3, with D tentatively TRBD1 (6 bases). The germline V and J ends were trimmed by 10 bases and 0 bases, with 19 bases remaining between them. This CDR3 is built from 16 residues. Germline CDR1 is MNHNS and CDR2 is SASEGT. The CDR3 bases are TGTGCCACCGCCGGACCGGACAGCTCCTCTGGAAACACCATATATTTT. It yields the protein CATAGPDSSSGNTIYF.

This clonotype was observed a few times. For the CDR3, the DNA is TGTGCCAGCAGCTTAGCGAGGACAGGGCTCTACGAGCAGTACTTC. Protein: CASSLARTGLYEQYF. V gene TRBV7-2 combines with J gene TRBJ2-7, with 8 bases matching TRBD1. Trimming cost V 0 bases and J 3 bases; bases outside gene matches: 4. The CDR3 has 15 amino acids. Looked up from germline, CDR1 is SGHTA and CDR2 is FQGNSA.

This clonotype occurred a few times. The V gene is TRBV29-1, the J gene TRBJ2-2; D gene uncertain. Germline CDR1 and CDR2: SQVTM and ANQGSEA. The CDR3 covers 13 residues. Trimming stripped 7 bases from V and 0 bases from J, with 9 bases between. The CDR3 DNA reads TGCAGCGCCGGTCGAGCGAACACCGGGGAGCTGTTTTTT. This sequence encodes CSAGRANTGELFF.

The CDR3 DNA reads TGTGCCAGCAGTTTACAGGTCGAGCAGTTCTTC. Protein sequence: CASSLQVEQFF. This sequence joins TRBV12-3 or TRBV12-4 and TRBJ2-1; D uncertain. V lost 2 bases, J lost 10 bases, and 6 bases lay in between. The CDR3 extends over 11 amino acids.

The chain carries TRBV6-1 and TRBJ2-3, with D unclear. Germline assignment: CDR1 MNHNS and CDR2 SASEGT. Trimming cost V 4 bases and J 6 bases, with 14 bases left between them. CDR3 length: 14 amino acids. CDR3: CASSGLPFGDTQYF. The CDR3 DNA follows: TGTGCCAGCAGTGGACTCCCCTTTGGGGATACGCAGTATTTT.

This clonotype came up many times. The genes are TRBV7-2 and TRBJ1-1, with 10 bases that match TRBD1. Germline values: CDR1 SGHTA, CDR2 FQGNSA. The CDR3 is 17 amino acids. V lost 1 base to trimming and J lost 3 bases; unmatched junction nucleotides: 8. The CDR3 loop reads CASSLGVLGQGDTEAFF. In DNA form, the CDR3 reads TGTGCCAGCAGCTTAGGCGTTTTAGGACAGGGGGACACTGAAGCTTTCTTT.

The chain uses TRBV12-3 or TRBV12-4 and TRBJ1-1; D gene ambiguous. Between the trimmed V and J ends, which lost 4 bases and 3 bases, there was a span of 12 bases. CDR3 size: 14 residues. For the CDR3, the DNA is TGTGCCAGCAGTTATTTTGGCGGAGACACTGAAGCTTTCTTT. Protein product: CASSYFGGDTEAFF.

The J gene is TRBJ1-5, the V gene TRBV12-3 or TRBV12-4, with D uncertain. The CDR3 loop spans 11 amino acids. Trimming took 8 bases from V and 10 from J, leaving 12 bases between them. CDR3: CASGKLYPQHF. The CDR3 DNA sequence: TGTGCCAGCGGGAAACTGTACCCCCAGCATTTT.

The gene calls are TRBV23-1 and TRBJ1-6, with no clear D. TRBV23-1 has ORF status, its function being uncertain. The CDR3 sequence is 17 residues long. Trimming stripped 1 base from V and 7 bases from J, with 17 bases between. This chain's CDR3 is CASSQCLSRQLNSPLHF. The DNA of the CDR3 is TGCGCCAGCAGTCAATGTTTGAGTCGGCAGTTAAATTCACCCCTCCACTTT.

This clonotype showed up just a few times. The chain joins TRBV19 to TRBJ1-6; 10 positions agree with TRBD1. The CDR3 extends over 13 amino acids. Germline lookup yields CDR1 LNHDA and CDR2 SQIVND (reference sequence). V lost 10 bases, J lost 7 bases, and 4 bases stayed unmatched. Written as DNA, the CDR3 is TGTGCCACTCGGACAGGGGGGAATTCACCCCTCCACTTT. Protein sequence: CATRTGGNSPLHF.

The chain is built from TRBV27 and TRBJ2-3; maybe TRBD1 (8 bases). The CDR3 length is 15 residues. Germline V lookup: CDR1 MNHEY, CDR2 SMNVEV (reference sequence). V lost 7 bases and J lost 7, with 21 bases in between. The CDR3: CASTDRGGGGHTQYF. CDR3 DNA sequence: TGTGCCAGCACCGACAGGGGAGGGGGCGGTCATACGCAGTATTTT.

This clonotype has only a few counts. This chain joins TRBV7-9 and TRBJ2-3, with 9 bases identical to TRBD2. J gave up 2 bases and V 5 bases, and 5 bases lay outside the gene matches. CDR3 length equals 15 residues. Germline lookup yields CDR1 SEHNR and CDR2 FQNEAQ (reference sequence). In DNA form, the CDR3 reads TGTGCCAGCAGCCCGCGGGGGGGGCCCACAGATACGCAGTATTTT. Its translation: CASSPRGGPTDTQYF.

V is TRBV6-1 and J is TRBJ1-4; D possibly corresponds to TRBD1 (5 bases). The ends were cut back, 8 bases at V and 10 bases at J, with 26 bases in the middle. The CDR3 is 16 amino acids. The V gene's germline CDR1 is MNHNS and CDR2 SASEGT. CDR3 nucleotides: TGTGCCAGCTCTAATACGGCGGGACGGCGGTATGGAAAACTGTTTTTT. This encodes CASSNTAGRRYGKLFF.

The chain recombines TRBV29-1 with TRBJ2-7; TRBD1 matches 7 bases. Germline CDR1 reads SQVTM; CDR2 reads ANQGSEA. V shed 4 bases, J shed 2 bases, and the junction held 11 bases outside the gene matches. CDR3 length equals 15 residues. The CDR3, as DNA: TGCAGCGTTGCCGCCCCGACAGGGCAAGCCTACGAGCAGTACTTC. Its translation: CSVAAPTGQAYEQYF.

J is TRBJ2-1 and V is TRBV7-2, with a tentative D call TRBD2 (5 bases). This CDR3 comprises 15 residues. The germline V gene encodes CDR1 SGHTA and CDR2 FQGNSA. V dropped 3 bases and J dropped 2 bases, with 11 bases sitting between them. DNA for the CDR3: TGTGCCAGCAGCTTTAGACTACCCCCCTACAATGAGCAGTTCTTC. Protein: CASSFRLPPYNEQFF.

The chain has TRBV4-1 and TRBJ2-7, with D perhaps TRBD1 (6 bases). Germline V gives CDR1 MGHRA, CDR2 YSYEKL. The CDR3 is made up of 13 amino acids. V shed 3 bases and J shed 6 bases, with 12 bases lying between them. CDR3 coding DNA: TGCGCCAGCAGCCAGGTTGACAGGAGCGAGCAGTACTTC. Protein: CASSQVDRSEQYF.

V gene TRBV10-3 combines with J gene TRBJ1-1; a weak D match, TRBD1 (5 bases). CDR1 ENHRY and CDR2 SYGVKD come from the germline V gene. V was shortened by 2 bases and J by 5 bases, with 12 bases between the two germline ends. The CDR3 is 14 amino acids. The CDR3, as DNA: TGTGCCATCAGTGAGGGGGCAGTTACTACTGAAGCTTTCTTT. Translated: CAISEGAVTTEAFF.